The 2 T cell receptor beta chains below were found in one sample sequenced in a study of T cell responses to AZD1222 COVID-19 vaccine. Sequencing used immunoSEQ multiplex PCR; TCRdb keeps in-frame clones, though not all of them. This table has 95,000 to 110,000 clones, 75% to 90% appearing once. The specimen was peripheral blood, collected on day 0 of AZD1222 vaccination. These receptors were taken from an adult in good health.

This chain uses TRBV5-4 with TRBJ1-4; D remains unclear. Trimming removed 0 bases at V and 7 bases at J, with 10 bases between. The germline gives CDR1 SGHNT, CDR2 YYREEE (reference sequence). The CDR3 runs to 14 residues. Here the CDR3 DNA reads TGTGCCAGCAGCTTGGGGACCCGGGGTGAAAAACTGTTTTTT. Translating it yields CASSLGTRGEKLFF.

The rearrangement uses TRBV11-2 and TRBJ1-3, with 9 bases identical to TRBD1. The trim removed 6 bases at V and 5 bases at J, leaving 5 bases unmatched. This CDR3 is built from 14 residues. In germline, CDR1 is SGHAT, CDR2 FQNNGV. CDR3 nucleotide sequence: TGTGCCAGCAGGGGGGACAGGGACCGAAACACCATATATTTT. Translated: CASRGDRDRNTIYF.